These 5 T cell receptor beta chains share one sample of origin, sequenced in a study of T cell responses to AZD1222 COVID-19 vaccine. Generated by immunoSEQ multiplex PCR, the TCRdb table keeps only in-frame clones and is missing some. The sample has 100,000 or so clones; just over 85% are singletons. The sequences come from peripheral blood, collected on day 0 of AZD1222 vaccination. All receptors derive from an adult in good health.

This clone was seen only a few times. The rearrangement links TRBV5-1 to TRBJ2-7, with 10 bases that match TRBD2. V lost 0 bases to trimming and J lost 2 bases; unmatched junction nucleotides: 5. Germline V lookup: CDR1 SGHRS, CDR2 YFSETQ. This CDR3 is 16 amino acids long. The CDR3 loop reads CASSLVASGGAYEQYF. CDR3 nucleotides: TGCGCCAGCAGCTTGGTGGCTAGCGGGGGAGCCTACGAGCAGTACTTC.

The genes are TRBV6-5 and TRBJ1-6; a weak D match, TRBD1 (6 bases). The CDR3 sequence is 13 residues long. Trimming took off 6 bases at V and 7 bases at J, with 10 bases between the two ends. CDR1 is MNHEY and CDR2 is SVGAGI in the germline V gene. The CDR3: CASRDRLNSPLHF. CDR3 sequence (DNA): TGTGCCAGCAGGGACAGACTAAATTCACCCCTCCACTTT.

The chain employs TRBV28 and TRBJ2-1; D not certain. Germline CDR1 MDHEN, CDR2 SYDVKM. This CDR3 comprises 15 residues. Between the trimmed V and J ends, which lost 8 bases and 7 bases, there was a span of 21 bases. The DNA of the CDR3 is TGTGCCAGCGAGAACCCCACGACGAGACGGAATGAGCAGTTCTTC. It is translated as CASENPTTRRNEQFF.

The chain carries TRBV4-3 and TRBJ1-1; D ambiguous. CDR3 size: 13 residues. Germline CDR1 reads LGHNA; CDR2 reads YSLEER. V lost 0 bases and J lost 4, with 6 bases in between. The CDR3 DNA follows: TGCGCCAGCAGCCAAGATTTGGGCACTGAAGCTTTCTTT. Translating it yields CASSQDLGTEAFF.

This chain joins TRBV24-1 and TRBJ2-1, with 12 bases that match TRBD2. This CDR3 comprises 18 residues. The germline CDR1 and CDR2 sequences are KGHDR and SFDVKD. J gave up 3 bases and V 4 bases, and 9 bases lay outside the gene matches. The CDR3 DNA is TGTGCCACCAGTGACCCCCCGGGACTAGCGGGCCTCTACAATGAGCAGTTCTTC. Its protein is CATSDPPGLAGLYNEQFF.